This entry lists 2 T cell receptor beta chains sequenced from one sample in a study of T cell responses to AZD1222 COVID-19 vaccine. The assay was immunoSEQ multiplex PCR, and TCRdb's table has in-frame clones only and misses some. The sample carries about 72,000 clones, 87% recorded once. The starting material was peripheral blood, obtained on day 0 of AZD1222 vaccination. The receptors shown here come from an adult in good health.

The rearrangement joins TRBV11-2 to TRBJ2-1; D is possibly TRBD2 (5 bases). CDR1 SGHAT and CDR2 FQNNGV come from the germline V gene. The germline V and J ends were trimmed by 3 bases and 7 bases, with 7 bases remaining between them. This CDR3 spans 12 amino acids. CDR3 sequence (DNA): TGTGCCAGCAGCTTTGGAGGAAATGAGCAGTTCTTC. It translates to CASSFGGNEQFF.

The chain is built from TRBV5-4 and TRBJ2-2, with D unresolved. V was shortened by 1 base and J by 6 bases, with 7 bases between the two germline ends. Germline values: CDR1 SGHNT, CDR2 YYREEE (reference sequence). The CDR3 has 13 residues. The chain's CDR3 is CASSLKSAGELFF. DNA of the CDR3: TGTGCCAGCAGCTTGAAGTCAGCCGGGGAGCTGTTTTTT.